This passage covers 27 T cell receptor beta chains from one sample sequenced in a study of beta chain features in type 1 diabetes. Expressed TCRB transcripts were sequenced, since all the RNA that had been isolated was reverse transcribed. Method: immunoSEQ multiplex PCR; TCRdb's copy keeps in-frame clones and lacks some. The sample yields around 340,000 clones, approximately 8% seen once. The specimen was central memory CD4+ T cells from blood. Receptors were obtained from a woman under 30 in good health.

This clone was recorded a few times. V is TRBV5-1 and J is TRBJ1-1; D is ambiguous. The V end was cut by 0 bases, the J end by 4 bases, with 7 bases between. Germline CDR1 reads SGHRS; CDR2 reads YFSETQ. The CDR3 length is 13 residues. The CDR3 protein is CASSLAFGTEAFF. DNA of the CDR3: TGCGCCAGCAGCTTGGCCTTTGGCACTGAAGCTTTCTTT.

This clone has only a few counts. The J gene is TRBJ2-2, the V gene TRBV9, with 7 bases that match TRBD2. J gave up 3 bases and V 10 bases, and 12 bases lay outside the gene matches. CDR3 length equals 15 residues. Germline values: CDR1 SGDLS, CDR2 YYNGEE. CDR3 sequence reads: CASSRGEIDTGELFF. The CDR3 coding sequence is TGTGCCTCATCTCGGGGGGAGATTGACACCGGGGAGCTGTTTTTT.

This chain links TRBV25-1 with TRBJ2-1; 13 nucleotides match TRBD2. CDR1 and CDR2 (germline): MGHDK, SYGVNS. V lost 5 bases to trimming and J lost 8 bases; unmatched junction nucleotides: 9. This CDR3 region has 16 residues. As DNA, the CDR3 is TGTGCCAGCAGTCCGGGACTAGCGGGACTAGGGGATGAGCAGTTCTTC. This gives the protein CASSPGLAGLGDEQFF.

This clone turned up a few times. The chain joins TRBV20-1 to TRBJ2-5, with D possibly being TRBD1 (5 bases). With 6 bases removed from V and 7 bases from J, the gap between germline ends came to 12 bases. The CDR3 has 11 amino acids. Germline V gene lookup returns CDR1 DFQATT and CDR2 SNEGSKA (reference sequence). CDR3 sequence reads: CSARASVTQYF. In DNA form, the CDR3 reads TGCAGTGCCAGGGCGTCGGTGACCCAGTACTTC.

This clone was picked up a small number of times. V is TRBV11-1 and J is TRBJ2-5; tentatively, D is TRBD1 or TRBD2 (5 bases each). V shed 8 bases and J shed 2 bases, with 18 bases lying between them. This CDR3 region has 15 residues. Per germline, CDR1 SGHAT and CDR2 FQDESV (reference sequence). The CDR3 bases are TGTGCCAGCCGGAGAGGGGCGGGCGGGCAAGAGACCCAGTACTTC. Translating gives CASRRGAGGQETQYF.

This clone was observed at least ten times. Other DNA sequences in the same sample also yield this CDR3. In DNA, the CDR3 is TGTGCCAGCAGTTATCGGAACACTGAAGCTTTCTTT. This encodes CASSYRNTEAFF. The chain joins TRBV6-6 to TRBJ1-1; D call uncertain. CDR1 and CDR2 from the germline V gene are MNHNY and SVGAGI (reference sequence). The V end lost 3 bases, the J end lost 1 base, and 3 bases lay between the germline ends. The CDR3 loop spans 12 amino acids.

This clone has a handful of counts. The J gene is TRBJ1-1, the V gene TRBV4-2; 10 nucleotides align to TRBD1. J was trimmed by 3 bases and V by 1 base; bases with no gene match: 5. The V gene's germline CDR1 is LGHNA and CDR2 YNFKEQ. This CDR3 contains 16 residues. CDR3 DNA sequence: TGTGCCAGCAGCCAAGGTGGGACAGGGGCGTACACTGAAGCTTTCTTT. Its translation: CASSQGGTGAYTEAFF.

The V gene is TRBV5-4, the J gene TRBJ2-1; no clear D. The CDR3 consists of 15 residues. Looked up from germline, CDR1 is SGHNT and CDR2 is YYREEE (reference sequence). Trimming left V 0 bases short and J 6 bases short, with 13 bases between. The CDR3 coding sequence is TGTGCCAGCAGCTTGGGGACGGCCGGCTCCAATGAGCAGTTCTTC. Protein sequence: CASSLGTAGSNEQFF.

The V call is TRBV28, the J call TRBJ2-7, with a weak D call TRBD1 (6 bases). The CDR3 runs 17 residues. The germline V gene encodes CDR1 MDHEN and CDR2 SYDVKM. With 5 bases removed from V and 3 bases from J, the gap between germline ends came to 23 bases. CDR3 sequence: CASSPRSGRSGDYEQYF. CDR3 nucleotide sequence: TGTGCCAGCAGTCCCCGTTCAGGTCGTTCAGGGGACTACGAGCAGTACTTC.

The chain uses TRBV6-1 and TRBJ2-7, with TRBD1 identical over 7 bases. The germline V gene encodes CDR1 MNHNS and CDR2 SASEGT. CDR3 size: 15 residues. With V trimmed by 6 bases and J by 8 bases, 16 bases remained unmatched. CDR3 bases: TGTGCCAGCAGCGCCAGGGGGTCCGGGGAACGGCAGCAGTACTTC. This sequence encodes CASSARGSGERQQYF.

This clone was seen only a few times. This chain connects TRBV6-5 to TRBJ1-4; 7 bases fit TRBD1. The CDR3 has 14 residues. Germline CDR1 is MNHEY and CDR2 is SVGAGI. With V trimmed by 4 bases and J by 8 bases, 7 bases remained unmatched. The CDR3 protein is CASSSRQGGEKLFF. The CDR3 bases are TGTGCCAGCAGTTCACGACAGGGTGGAGAAAAACTGTTTTTT.

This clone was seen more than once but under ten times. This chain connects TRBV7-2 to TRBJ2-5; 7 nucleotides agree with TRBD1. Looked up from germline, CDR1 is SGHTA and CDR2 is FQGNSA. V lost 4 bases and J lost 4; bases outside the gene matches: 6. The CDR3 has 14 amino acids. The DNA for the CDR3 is TGTGCCAGCAGCTCTGGACAGGTGGGAGAGACCCAGTACTTC. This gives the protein CASSSGQVGETQYF.

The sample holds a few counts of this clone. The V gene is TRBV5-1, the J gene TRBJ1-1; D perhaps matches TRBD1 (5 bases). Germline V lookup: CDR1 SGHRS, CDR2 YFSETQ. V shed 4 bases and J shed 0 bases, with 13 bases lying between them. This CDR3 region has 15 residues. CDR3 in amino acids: CASSHQGPVNTEAFF. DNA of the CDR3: TGCGCCAGCAGCCACCAGGGACCGGTGAACACTGAAGCTTTCTTT. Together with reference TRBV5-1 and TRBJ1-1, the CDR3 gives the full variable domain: KAGVTQTPRYLIKTRGQQVTLSCSPISGHRSVSWYQQTPGQGLQFLFEYFSETQRNKGNFPGRFSGRQFSNSRSEMNVSTLELGDSALYLCASSHQGPVNTEAFFGQGTRLTVV.

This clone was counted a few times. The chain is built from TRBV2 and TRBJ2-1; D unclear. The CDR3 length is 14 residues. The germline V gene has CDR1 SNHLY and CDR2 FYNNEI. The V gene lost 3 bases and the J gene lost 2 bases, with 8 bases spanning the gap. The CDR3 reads CASSDAFPYNEQFF. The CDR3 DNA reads TGTGCCAGCAGTGACGCTTTCCCCTACAATGAGCAGTTCTTC.

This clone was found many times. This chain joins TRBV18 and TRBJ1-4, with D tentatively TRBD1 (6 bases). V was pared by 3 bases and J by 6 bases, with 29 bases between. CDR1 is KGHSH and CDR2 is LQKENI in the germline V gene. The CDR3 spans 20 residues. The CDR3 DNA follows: TGTGCCAGCTCACCGACCACTATAATGACAGGCCGGTTGGGATATGAAAAACTGTTTTTT. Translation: CASSPTTIMTGRLGYEKLFF.

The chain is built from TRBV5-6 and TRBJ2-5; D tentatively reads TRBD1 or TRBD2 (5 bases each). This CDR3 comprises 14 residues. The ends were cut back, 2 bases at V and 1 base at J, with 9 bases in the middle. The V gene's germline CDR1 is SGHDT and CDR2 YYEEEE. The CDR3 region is CASSFPGLQETQYF. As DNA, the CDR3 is TGTGCCAGCAGCTTTCCGGGGCTCCAAGAGACCCAGTACTTC.

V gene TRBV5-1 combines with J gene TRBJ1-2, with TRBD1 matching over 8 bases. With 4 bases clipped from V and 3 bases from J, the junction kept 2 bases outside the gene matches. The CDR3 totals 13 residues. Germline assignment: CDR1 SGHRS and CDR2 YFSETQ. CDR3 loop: CASSPDRDYGYTF. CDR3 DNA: TGCGCCAGCAGCCCGGACAGGGACTATGGCTACACCTTC.

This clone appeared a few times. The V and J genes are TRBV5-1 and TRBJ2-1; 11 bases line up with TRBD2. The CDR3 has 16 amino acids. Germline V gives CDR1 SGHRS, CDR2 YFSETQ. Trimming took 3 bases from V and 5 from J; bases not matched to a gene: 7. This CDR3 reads CASSSEPGLADNEQFF. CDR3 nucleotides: TGCGCCAGCAGCTCGGAACCGGGACTAGCGGACAATGAGCAGTTCTTC.

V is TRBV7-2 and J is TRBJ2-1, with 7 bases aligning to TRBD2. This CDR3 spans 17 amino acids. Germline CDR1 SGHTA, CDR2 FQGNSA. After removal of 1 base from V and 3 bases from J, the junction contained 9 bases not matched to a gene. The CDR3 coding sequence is TGTGCCAGCAGCTTAGTAGGAGCGGGACGATTCTACAATGAGCAGTTCTTC. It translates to CASSLVGAGRFYNEQFF.

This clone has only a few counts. This chain's CDR3 is CASSYGTLFSGELFF. The CDR3, as DNA: TGTGCCAGCAGTTACGGGACACTCTTCTCCGGGGAGCTGTTTTTT. V and J are TRBV6-5 and TRBJ2-2, with D possibly being TRBD1 (6 bases). Per the germline V gene, CDR1 is MNHEY and CDR2 is SVGAGI. The CDR3 runs 15 residues. Deletions cut 2 bases from V and 6 bases from J, with 13 bases between.

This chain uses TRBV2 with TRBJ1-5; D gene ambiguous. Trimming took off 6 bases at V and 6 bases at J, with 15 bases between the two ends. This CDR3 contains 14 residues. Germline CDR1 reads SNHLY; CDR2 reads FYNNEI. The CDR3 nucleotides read TGTGCCAGCAGGGCAAGGTTGGACGTTCAGCCCCAGCATTTT. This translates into CASRARLDVQPQHF.

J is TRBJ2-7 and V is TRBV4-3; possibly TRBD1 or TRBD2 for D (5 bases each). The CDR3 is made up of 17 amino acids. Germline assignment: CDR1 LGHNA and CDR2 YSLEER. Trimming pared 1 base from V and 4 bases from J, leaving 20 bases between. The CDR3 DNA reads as TGCGCCAGCAGCCAAGGATGGGGGTCCCCTCCCGGGTACGAGCAGTACTTC. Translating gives CASSQGWGSPPGYEQYF.

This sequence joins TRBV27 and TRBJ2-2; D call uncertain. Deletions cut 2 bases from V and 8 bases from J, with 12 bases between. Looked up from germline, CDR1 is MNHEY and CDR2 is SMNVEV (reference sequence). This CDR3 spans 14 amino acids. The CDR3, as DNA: TGTGCCAGCAGTTTAGTAACAGCTGGAGGGGAGCTGTTTTTT. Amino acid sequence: CASSLVTAGGELFF.

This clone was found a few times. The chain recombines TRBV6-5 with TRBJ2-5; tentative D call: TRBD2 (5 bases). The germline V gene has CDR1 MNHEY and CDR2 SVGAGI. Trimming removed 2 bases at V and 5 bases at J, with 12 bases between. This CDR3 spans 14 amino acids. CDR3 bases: TGTGCCAGCAGTTACCTCGGGGAGAGGGAGACCCAGTACTTC. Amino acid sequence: CASSYLGERETQYF.

This chain's CDR3 is CASSPAGVNTEAFF. The DNA for the CDR3 is TGTGCCAGCAGCCCGGCAGGGGTGAACACTGAAGCTTTCTTT. The chain recombines TRBV7-9 with TRBJ1-1; tentative D call: TRBD1 (6 bases). Between the trimmed V and J ends, which lost 5 bases and 0 bases, there was a span of 10 bases. The germline V gene has CDR1 SEHNR and CDR2 FQNEAQ (reference sequence). The CDR3 has 14 residues. Looking up the rest from reference TRBV7-9 and TRBJ1-1 gives the full variable domain: DTGVSQNPRHKITKRGQNVTFRCDPISEHNRLYWYRQTLGQGPEFLTYFQNEAQLEKSRLLSDRFSAERPKGSFSTLEIQRTEQGDSAMYLCASSPAGVNTEAFFGQGTRLTVV.

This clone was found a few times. The CDR3 DNA sequence: TGCAGCGTCCGCCCAGGAGGGGCGAGAGATACGCAGTATTTT. This sequence encodes CSVRPGGARDTQYF. J is TRBJ2-3 and V is TRBV29-1; D is perhaps TRBD2 (6 bases). This CDR3 has 14 amino acids. Trimming took off 6 bases at V and 5 bases at J, with 18 bases between the two ends. CDR1 is SQVTM and CDR2 is ANQGSEA in the germline V gene.

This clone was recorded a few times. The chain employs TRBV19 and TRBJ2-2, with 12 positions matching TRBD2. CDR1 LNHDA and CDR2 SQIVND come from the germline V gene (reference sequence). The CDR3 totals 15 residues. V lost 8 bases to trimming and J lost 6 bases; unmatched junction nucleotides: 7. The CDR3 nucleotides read TGTGCCAGTTCTCAACTAGCGGGAGGAGCCGGGGAGCTGTTTTTT. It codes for CASSQLAGGAGELFF.